Following are 29 T cell receptor beta chains from one sample sequenced in a study of T cells in Graves' hyperthyroidism and ophthalmopathy. The TCR beta CDR3 regions underwent amplification using RNA transcripts as the source. First-round RT-PCR with HTBI primers amplified the TCR CDR3 region. MiXCR, run by TCRdb on the multiplex PCR reads, gives a single entry per CDR3 protein. Of approximately 520,000 distinct CDR3 sequences listed, approximately 25% were seen once; the top ten hold 11%. Sample: blood. The receptors stem from a woman aged 25 to 39 with Graves' ophthalmopathy.

With regard to this clonotype: Since a much larger clone is just one base distant, this may be a read error. This chain connects TRBV7-9 to TRBJ2-5; D assignment may be TRBD1 or TRBD2 (5 bases each). The V and J ends lost 0 bases and 3 bases respectively, with 11 bases between them. Germline V CDR1 and CDR2: SEHNR, FQNEAQ (reference sequence). This CDR3 has 15 amino acids. CDR3 coding DNA: TGTGCCAGCAGCTTAGCGGCCGGGGACGAAGAGACCCAGTACTTC. Its protein product is CASSLAAGDEETQYF.

The chain combines TRBV20-1 with TRBJ1-5; a weak D match, TRBD1 (5 bases). V was clipped by 5 bases and J by 3 bases, with 17 bases between them. This CDR3 is 15 amino acids long. The V gene's germline CDR1 is DFQATT and CDR2 SNEGSKA (reference sequence). CDR3 sequence reads: CSAVTWAGTNQPQHF. CDR3 nucleotides: TGCAGTGCTGTAACCTGGGCAGGGACCAATCAGCCCCAGCATTTT.

There are many counts of this clonotype. The chain combines TRBV7-8 with TRBJ1-2, with a tentative D call TRBD1 (5 bases). V was shortened by 0 bases and J by 2 bases, with 10 bases between the two germline ends. This CDR3 contains 15 residues. Germline loops: CDR1 SGHVS, CDR2 FQNEAQ. The CDR3 nucleotides are TGTGCCAGCAGCTTAGCGGAGGGGAGGAACTATGGCTACACCTTC. It translates to CASSLAEGRNYGYTF.

This clonotype was recorded a few times. V usage is TRBV28 and J usage is TRBJ1-5; D uncertain. The CDR3 spans 16 residues. Per germline, CDR1 MDHEN and CDR2 SYDVKM. V lost 4 bases, J lost 4 bases, and 17 bases lay in between. The CDR3 protein is CASSSSWRAENQPQHF. The CDR3 DNA reads TGTGCCAGCAGTTCATCTTGGCGGGCGGAAAATCAGCCCCAGCATTTT.

This clonotype was counted ten times or more. The chain couples TRBV6-5 to TRBJ1-3; tentatively, D is TRBD1 (6 bases). V shed 4 bases and J shed 0 bases, with 10 bases lying between them. This CDR3 comprises 15 residues. The V gene's germline CDR1 is MNHEY and CDR2 SVGAGI. CDR3 protein: CASSSDRFSGNTIYF. The CDR3 DNA reads as TGTGCCAGCAGTTCCGACAGGTTCTCTGGAAACACCATATATTTT.

This clonotype appeared many times. This rearrangement joins TRBV12-3 or TRBV12-4 to TRBJ2-2; D unclear. The V gene lost 2 bases and the J gene lost 7 bases, with 5 bases spanning the gap. The CDR3 sequence is 12 residues long. DNA of the CDR3: TGTGCCAGCAGTTTATGGGACGGGGAGCTGTTTTTT. Its translation: CASSLWDGELFF.

Only a few counts were recorded for this clonotype. At one end, the junction sequence differs from germline, possibly due to a read error. Written as DNA, the CDR3 is TGCAGTGCCAGAGGCGATACTAGCGGATCCTCGGAGACCCAGTACTTC. It specifies CSARGDTSGSSETQYF. V is TRBV20-1 and J is TRBJ2-5, with 8 nucleotides matching TRBD2. Germline CDR1 and CDR2: DFQATT and SNEGSKA (reference sequence). The CDR3 has 16 residues.

This clonotype was picked up many times. The J gene is TRBJ1-1, the V gene TRBV27; D gene ambiguous. This CDR3 contains 13 residues. Trimming took off 8 bases at V and 1 base at J, with 11 bases between the two ends. Germline V gives CDR1 MNHEY, CDR2 SMNVEV (reference sequence). This CDR3 reads CASAATGNTEAFF. The CDR3 DNA reads as TGTGCCAGCGCTGCCACGGGGAACACTGAAGCTTTCTTT.

This clonotype was recorded many times. V usage is TRBV12-3 or TRBV12-4 and J usage is TRBJ1-1, with D perhaps TRBD1 (5 bases). Trimming stripped 2 bases from V and 4 bases from J, with 11 bases between. The CDR3 is 14 amino acids. CDR3 DNA: TGTGCCAGCAGTTTATGGGGGGATGGCACTGAAGCTTTCTTT. As protein: CASSLWGDGTEAFF.

V gene TRBV11-2 combines with J gene TRBJ2-5; 12 positions match TRBD2. CDR1 and CDR2 from the germline V gene are SGHAT and FQNNGV. V was clipped by 5 bases and J by 4 bases; unmatched bases: 8. The CDR3 loop spans 16 amino acids. The CDR3 nucleotides read TGTGCCAGCAGCCACGGACTAGCGGGAAACGCAGAGACCCAGTACTTC. This codes for CASSHGLAGNAETQYF.

This clonotype appeared many times. The rearrangement uses TRBV5-1 and TRBJ2-7; TRBD1 or TRBD2 may be the D gene (6 bases each). This CDR3 has 14 residues. V lost 7 bases, J lost 2 bases, and 16 bases lay in between. The germline V gene has CDR1 SGHRS and CDR2 YFSETQ. The CDR3 DNA reads as TGCGCCAGCGAGCAGGGGACGGGGGCCTACGAGCAGTACTTC. It is translated as CASEQGTGAYEQYF.

This clonotype occurred many times. The chain uses TRBV2 and TRBJ1-1; D gene uncertain. V shed 6 bases and J shed 1 base, with 12 bases lying between them. The CDR3 is 14 residues long. Looked up from germline, CDR1 is SNHLY and CDR2 is FYNNEI. The CDR3 spells CASRRLEANTEAFF. As DNA, the CDR3 is TGTGCCAGCAGACGGTTAGAGGCGAACACTGAAGCTTTCTTT.

This clonotype was recorded at least ten times. CDR3 in DNA: TGTGCCAGCAGTTTAAGTATGGACCTCAATCAGCCCCAGCATTTT. This sequence encodes CASSLSMDLNQPQHF. V and J are TRBV27 and TRBJ1-5, with unresolved D. This CDR3 spans 15 amino acids. CDR1 and CDR2 from the germline V gene are MNHEY and SMNVEV (reference sequence). V lost 2 bases and J 3 bases, leaving 11 bases between the germline ends.

The rearrangement joins TRBV11-3 to TRBJ1-1; D gene unclear. The V end lost 5 bases, the J end lost 5 bases, and 12 bases lay between the germline ends. Per germline, CDR1 SGHNT and CDR2 YENEEA. This CDR3 spans 13 amino acids. CDR3 sequence: CASSPAPWTEAFF. Written as DNA, the CDR3 is TGTGCCAGCAGCCCGGCGCCCTGGACTGAAGCTTTCTTT.

The sample holds a few counts of this clonotype. The chain couples TRBV29-1 to TRBJ1-1, with D possibly matching TRBD1 (5 bases). The CDR3 spans 12 residues. Looked up from germline, CDR1 is SQVTM and CDR2 is ANQGSEA. V was trimmed by 7 bases and J by 0 bases, leaving 9 bases between them. The CDR3 sequence: CSADNLNTEAFF. CDR3 nucleotides: TGCAGCGCGGACAACCTGAACACTGAAGCTTTCTTT. Full variable domain (rest looked up from reference TRBV29-1 and TRBJ1-1): SAVISQKPSRDICQRGTSLTIQCQVDSQVTMMFWYRQQPGQSLTLIATANQGSEATYESGFVIDKFPISRPNLTFSTLTVSNMSPEDSSIYLCSADNLNTEAFFGQGTRLTVV.

This clonotype has a count of ten or more. The chain employs TRBV12-3 or TRBV12-4 and TRBJ1-1; 7 bases are a match to TRBD1. The length of the CDR3 is 13 residues. V trimming: 8 bases; J trimming: 5 bases; junction bases outside the gene matches: 8. The CDR3 reads CASRTTGRTEAFF. The CDR3 region has the DNA TGTGCCAGCCGTACGACAGGGCGGACTGAAGCTTTCTTT.

This clonotype has a single count. This chain joins TRBV12-3 or TRBV12-4 and TRBJ2-7; tentatively, D is TRBD1 or TRBD2 (5 bases each). The CDR3 totals 14 residues. V was trimmed by 6 bases and J by 1 base, leaving 13 bases between them. The CDR3 nucleotides read TGTGCCAGCAGGTTCGGGACGCCTTCCTACGAGCAGTACTTC. This encodes CASRFGTPSYEQYF.

This clonotype was counted at least ten times. The chain couples TRBV2 to TRBJ1-6; unclear D gene. The V and J ends lost 5 bases and 7 bases respectively, with 12 bases between them. Germline V CDR1 and CDR2: SNHLY, FYNNEI. The CDR3 spans 14 residues. CDR3 bases: TGTGCCAGCAGTAAACCGGACGGAAATTCACCCCTCCACTTT. Translating gives CASSKPDGNSPLHF.

This clonotype was counted many times. The chain couples TRBV6-1 to TRBJ1-2, with TRBD1 identical over 10 bases. The junction had 11 bases not matched to a gene; V was cut back by 5 bases and J by 8 bases. CDR3 length: 15 amino acids. CDR1 is MNHNS and CDR2 is SASEGT in the germline V gene. CDR3 protein: CASSPNDRGRGGYTF. The DNA for the CDR3 is TGTGCCAGCAGTCCGAACGACAGGGGGCGAGGAGGCTACACCTTC.

This clonotype appeared many times. The V gene is TRBV12-5, the J gene TRBJ2-7; D is perhaps TRBD2 (7 bases). The CDR3 covers 22 residues. V was clipped by 0 bases and J by 7 bases, with 37 bases between them. Looked up from germline, CDR1 is LGHNT and CDR2 is FRNRAP. CDR3 in amino acids: CASGLVRNTGHGGPTFLWEQYF. CDR3 nucleotides: TGTGCTAGTGGTTTGGTACGTAATACTGGCCACGGGGGGCCGACCTTTCTGTGGGAGCAGTACTTC. Full variable domain (outside the CDR3, taken from reference TRBV12-5 and TRBJ2-7): DARVTQTPRHKVTEMGQEVTMRCQPILGHNTVFWYRQTMMQGLELLAYFRNRAPLDDSGMPKDRFSAEMPDATLATLKIQPSEPRDSAVYFCASGLVRNTGHGGPTFLWEQYFGPGTRLTVT.

This clonotype appeared many times. The chain couples TRBV6-2 or TRBV6-3 to TRBJ2-5; TRBD1 aligns across 8 bases. Germline trimming cut 8 bases from V and 7 bases from J; bases unmatched to any gene: 3. This CDR3 has 11 amino acids. Germline assignment: CDR1 MNHEY and CDR2 SVGEGT. CDR3 sequence (DNA): TGTGCCAGCGTAACAGGGGGGACCCAGTACTTC. It codes for CASVTGGTQYF.

The genes are TRBV20-1 and TRBJ2-5; possibly TRBD2 for D (5 bases). Trimming removed 1 base at V and 2 bases at J, with 11 bases between. CDR3 length: 14 residues. Germline V gives CDR1 DFQATT, CDR2 SNEGSKA (reference sequence). The chain's CDR3 is CSARGGESQETQYF. CDR3 in DNA: TGCAGTGCTAGAGGGGGAGAGTCACAAGAGACCCAGTACTTC.

V is TRBV20-1 and J is TRBJ1-1, with D uncertain. This CDR3 spans 12 amino acids. V was pared by 1 base and J by 7 bases, with 10 bases between. Germline loops: CDR1 DFQATT, CDR2 SNEGSKA (reference sequence). The CDR3 region has the DNA TGCAGTGCTAGAGTAGGGCAGTTTGAAGCTTTCTTT. Translation gives CSARVGQFEAFF.

This clonotype was detected only a few times. The rearrangement links TRBV6-1 to TRBJ1-5; the D gene is possibly TRBD1 (6 bases). This CDR3 has 16 amino acids. V lost 5 bases, J lost 0 bases, and 14 bases lay in between. Germline lookup yields CDR1 MNHNS and CDR2 SASEGT. CDR3 DNA sequence: TGTGCCAGCAGTCTGCGGACAGCTTATAGCAATCAGCCCCAGCATTTT. This gives the protein CASSLRTAYSNQPQHF.

This clonotype was counted only a few times. V and J are TRBV3-1 and TRBJ2-7; 7 bases fit TRBD1. There are 15 residues in the CDR3. The germline V gene has CDR1 LGHDT and CDR2 YNNKEL (reference sequence). V shed 0 bases and J 4 bases; nucleotides not matched to a gene: 6. CDR3 nucleotides: TGTGCCAGCAGCCAAGAACAGGGGAGTAGGTACGAGCAGTACTTC. Encoded protein: CASSQEQGSRYEQYF.

Ten or more counts support this clonotype. The chain couples TRBV6-2 or TRBV6-3 to TRBJ2-2; D could derive from TRBD1 or TRBD2 (6 bases each). CDR1 is MNHEY, CDR2 SVGEGT, per germline. The CDR3 sequence is 15 residues long. Trimming shortened V by 6 bases and J by 6 bases, and 17 bases separated the two germline ends. The CDR3 DNA reads TGTGCCAGCAGCAAAGGATGGGGGGCCGCCGGGGAGCTGTTTTTT. It is translated as CASSKGWGAAGELFF.

The chain uses TRBV10-3 and TRBJ2-5, with a weak D call TRBD1 (6 bases). Germline CDR1 reads ENHRY; CDR2 reads SYGVKD. The CDR3 runs to 15 residues. V lost 2 bases and J 1 base, leaving 11 bases between the germline ends. CDR3 DNA: TGTGCCATCAGTGAGGGACAGCTCTTCCAAGAGACCCAGTACTTC. Translation: CAISEGQLFQETQYF.

V and J are TRBV20-1 and TRBJ2-5; D is tentatively TRBD1 or TRBD2 (6 bases each). The germline CDR1 and CDR2 sequences are DFQATT and SNEGSKA (reference sequence). The CDR3 is 12 residues long. With 6 bases removed from V and 7 bases from J, the gap between germline ends came to 15 bases. This CDR3 reads CSAWPGAGTQYF. CDR3 in DNA: TGCAGTGCGTGGCCGGGGGCCGGGACCCAGTACTTC.

This clonotype was detected many times. At one end the junction does not follow the germline gene, possibly because of a read error. The V and J genes are TRBV25-1 and TRBJ1-1; D gene ambiguous. The CDR3 contains 11 residues. In germline, CDR1 is MGHDK, CDR2 SYGVNS. In DNA form, the CDR3 reads TGTGCCAGCAGTTCAACTACACGGTTTTTCTTC. This translates into CASSSTTRFFF.